This section outlines one TCR beta chain sequence together with its context. The antigen is not known. Time point denoted: week 47, end of study. Every vaccination contained 300 ug of the mutant IDH1 20-mer peptide and was paired with topical imiquimod. The protocol was immunoSEQ multiplex PCR, while the TCRdb copy is restricted to in-frame clones and leaves out a portion. The data show 50,000 to 55,000 clones, almost 65% seen once. This specimen comes from a study of a mutant IDH1 vaccine in newly diagnosed glioma. The V segment lost 5 bases and the J segment 5 bases; nucleotides outside the gene matches: 8. The germline CDR1 and CDR2 sequences are MNHEY and SMNVEV (reference sequence). The CDR3 has 14 residues.

The sequencing used peripheral blood mononuclear cells (PBMCs), collected from a glioma patient whose treatment included an IDH1 peptide vaccine. This chain joins TRBV27 and TRBJ1-2; the match to TRBD1 covers 7 bases. The receptor's source is a middle-aged man with glioma. Some clones in this sample may be carry-over from other donors' samples. CDR3 sequence reads: CASSTRTGGYGYTF. The CDR3 bases are TGTGCCAGCAGTACCCGGACAGGCGGATATGGCTACACCTTC.